Below are 15 T cell receptor beta chains sequenced from a single sample in a study of blood T cell repertoires in COVID-19. Clones were sequenced by immunoSEQ multiplex PCR, and TCRdb holds only the in-frame ones, with some missing. The sample includes hundreds of thousands of clones, over 70% of them seen just once. The source material was peripheral blood. All receptors derive from a woman between 50 and 59 years old with COVID-19, enrolled during active disease.

This chain links TRBV14 with TRBJ2-1; D is possibly TRBD2 (6 bases). Germline lookup yields CDR1 SGHDN and CDR2 FVKESK. Trimming took 0 bases from V and 7 from J, leaving 16 bases between them. The CDR3 sequence is 16 residues long. In DNA form, the CDR3 reads TGTGCCAGCAGCCAAGAGAGAGCGGGCGGTAGGAATGAGCAGTTCTTC. Residues: CASSQERAGGRNEQFF.

J is TRBJ2-2 and V is TRBV5-1, with 8 bases fitting TRBD1. CDR3 length: 16 residues. Trimming cost V 4 bases and J 6 bases; bases outside gene matches: 11. Germline CDR1 is SGHRS and CDR2 is YFSETQ. CDR3 residues: CASSRDGQGSSGELFF. The CDR3 DNA reads as TGCGCCAGCAGCAGGGACGGACAGGGATCATCCGGGGAGCTGTTTTTT.

J is TRBJ2-3 and V is TRBV5-1; D is unclear. Germline-derived CDR1 and CDR2 are SGHRS and YFSETQ. This CDR3 spans 16 amino acids. Trimming removed 0 bases from V and 0 bases from J, with 11 bases in between. The CDR3 sequence is CASSLGITDSTDTQYF. The CDR3 DNA sequence: TGCGCCAGCAGCTTGGGGATCACAGACAGCACAGATACGCAGTATTTT.

The chain uses TRBV7-9 and TRBJ2-5; 7 nucleotides agree with TRBD2. V was clipped by 7 bases and J by 5 bases; unmatched bases: 13. The CDR3 loop spans 15 amino acids. Germline assignment: CDR1 SEHNR and CDR2 FQNEAQ (reference sequence). The CDR3 sequence is CASTVRGDYGETQYF. CDR3 coding DNA: TGTGCCAGCACCGTCCGGGGGGATTACGGCGAGACCCAGTACTTC. Full variable domain (rest looked up from reference TRBV7-9 and TRBJ2-5): DTGVSQNPRHKITKRGQNVTFRCDPISEHNRLYWYRQTLGQGPEFLTYFQNEAQLEKSRLLSDRFSAERPKGSFSTLEIQRTEQGDSAMYLCASTVRGDYGETQYFGPGTRLLVL.

In this sample, this clone turned up a few times. The CDR3 sequence: CASSIGSAGGGQPQHF. Written as DNA, the CDR3 is TGTGCCAGTAGTATAGGGTCGGCAGGGGGAGGCCAGCCCCAGCATTTT. The chain employs TRBV19 and TRBJ1-5; 7 nucleotides agree with TRBD1. This CDR3 comprises 16 residues. Germline CDR1 LNHDA, CDR2 SQIVND (reference sequence). V lost 1 base to trimming and J lost 7 bases; unmatched junction nucleotides: 10.

This rearrangement joins TRBV6-1 to TRBJ1-4; D possibly corresponds to TRBD1 (6 bases). Between the trimmed V and J ends, which lost 2 bases and 8 bases, there was a span of 9 bases. Germline V gene lookup returns CDR1 MNHNS and CDR2 SASEGT. CDR3 length: 13 residues. CDR3 protein: CASSETRGEKLFF. The CDR3 nucleotides are TGTGCCAGCAGTGAAACCAGGGGCGAAAAACTGTTTTTT.

The gene calls are TRBV7-9 and TRBJ2-1; 9 bases are a match to TRBD2. Germline CDR1 is SEHNR and CDR2 is FQNEAQ (reference sequence). There are 18 residues in the CDR3. With V trimmed by 5 bases and J by 5 bases, 16 bases remained unmatched. CDR3 sequence (DNA): TGTGCCAGCAGCCCCTACGGGGGCGGGAGGGCTATAGACAATGAGCAGTTCTTC. Amino acids: CASSPYGGGRAIDNEQFF.

This clone was picked up a small number of times. This chain connects TRBV30 to TRBJ1-1; TRBD1 matches at 8 bases. Germline V gene sequence: CDR1 GTSNPN, CDR2 SVGIG (reference sequence). V shed 3 bases, J shed 0 bases, and the junction held 3 bases outside the gene matches. This CDR3 region has 14 residues. The CDR3 nucleotides read TGTGCCTGGAGGAAGGGACAGGTGAACACTGAAGCTTTCTTT. Its protein product is CAWRKGQVNTEAFF.

CDR3 in amino acids: CASRNSGRTGELFF. The CDR3 DNA reads as TGTGCCAGTAGGAATAGCGGGAGGACCGGGGAGCTGTTTTTT. V and J are TRBV19 and TRBJ2-2; 10 nucleotides line up with TRBD2. The J segment lost 5 bases and the V segment lost 6 bases, leaving 3 bases of the junction unmatched. The CDR3 is 14 amino acids. Germline assignment: CDR1 LNHDA and CDR2 SQIVND (reference sequence).

The chain employs TRBV10-2 and TRBJ2-7; 8 bases match TRBD1. The junction had 8 bases not matched to a gene; V was cut back by 4 bases and J by 6 bases. Germline CDR1 and CDR2: WSHSY and SAAADI. The CDR3 totals 14 residues. The CDR3 reads CASSGQGTGAEQYF. In DNA, the CDR3 is TGCGCCAGCAGTGGACAGGGGACGGGGGCCGAGCAGTACTTC.

This chain uses TRBV12-3 or TRBV12-4 with TRBJ2-1; 10 positions match TRBD2. J lost 9 bases, V lost 3 bases, and 2 bases had no gene match. The CDR3 has 13 amino acids. The CDR3 protein is CASSFSSGSEQFF. In nucleotides, the CDR3 is TGTGCCAGCAGTTTCTCTAGCGGGAGTGAGCAGTTCTTC.

The rearrangement links TRBV11-3 to TRBJ1-5; D ambiguous. Trimming took off 3 bases at V and 6 bases at J, with 9 bases between the two ends. Germline lookup yields CDR1 SGHNT and CDR2 YENEEA. CDR3 size: 13 residues. CDR3 in DNA: TGTGCCAGCAGCTTTGGGGAGGGTCAGCCCCAGCATTTT. Its translation: CASSFGEGQPQHF. Full variable domain (rest looked up from reference TRBV11-3 and TRBJ1-5): EAGVVQSPRYKIIEKKQPVAFWCNPISGHNTLYWYLQNLGQGPELLIRYENEEAVDDSQLPKDRFSAERLKGVDSTLKIQPAELGDSAVYLCASSFGEGQPQHFGDGTRLSIL.

CDR3 loop: CASIGRTGGTNNEQFF. CDR3 DNA sequence: TGTGCCAGTATTGGTAGGACGGGAGGGACAAACAATGAGCAGTTCTTC. The V call is TRBV19, the J call TRBJ2-1; TRBD2 matches 8 bases. The CDR3 runs to 16 residues. After removal of 7 bases from V and 5 bases from J, the junction contained 13 bases not matched to a gene. The germline V gene has CDR1 LNHDA and CDR2 SQIVND (reference sequence).

This chain uses TRBV7-9 with TRBJ2-2; TRBD1 might be the D (6 bases). V lost 5 bases and J 4 bases, leaving 17 bases between the germline ends. Germline CDR1 and CDR2: SEHNR and FQNEAQ (reference sequence). The CDR3 sequence is 16 residues long. This chain's CDR3 is CASSDTGSRITGELFF. The CDR3 DNA is TGTGCCAGCAGCGATACAGGGTCGCGAATCACCGGGGAGCTGTTTTTT.

V is TRBV6-6 and J is TRBJ1-1, with D perhaps TRBD1 (5 bases). The CDR3 is 15 residues long. The germline gives CDR1 MNHNY, CDR2 SVGAGI (reference sequence). The V and J ends lost 2 bases and 4 bases respectively, with 14 bases between them. The CDR3 region is CASSYGQGLGTEAFF. DNA of the CDR3: TGTGCCAGCAGTTACGGGCAGGGATTGGGCACTGAAGCTTTCTTT.